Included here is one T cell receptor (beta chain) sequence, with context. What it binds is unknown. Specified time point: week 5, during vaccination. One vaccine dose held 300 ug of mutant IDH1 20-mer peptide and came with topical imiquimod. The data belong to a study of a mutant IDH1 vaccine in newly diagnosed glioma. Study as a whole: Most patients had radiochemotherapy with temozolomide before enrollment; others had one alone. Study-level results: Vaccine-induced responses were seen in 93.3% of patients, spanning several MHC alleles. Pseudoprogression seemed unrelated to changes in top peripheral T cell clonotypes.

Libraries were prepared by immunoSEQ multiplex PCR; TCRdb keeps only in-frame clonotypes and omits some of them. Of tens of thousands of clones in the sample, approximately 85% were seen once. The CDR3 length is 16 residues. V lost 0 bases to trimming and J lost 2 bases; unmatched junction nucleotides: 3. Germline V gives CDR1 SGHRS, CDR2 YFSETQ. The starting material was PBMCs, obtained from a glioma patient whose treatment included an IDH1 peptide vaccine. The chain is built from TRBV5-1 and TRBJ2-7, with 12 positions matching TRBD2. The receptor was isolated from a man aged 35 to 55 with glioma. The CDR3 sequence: CASSLGPSGRAYEQYF. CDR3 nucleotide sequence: TGCGCCAGCAGCTTGGGTCCTAGCGGGAGGGCCTACGAGCAGTACTTC. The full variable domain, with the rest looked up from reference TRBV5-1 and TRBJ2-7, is KAGVTQTPRYLIKTRGQQVTLSCSPISGHRSVSWYQQTPGQGLQFLFEYFSETQRNKGNFPGRFSGRQFSNSRSEMNVSTLELGDSALYLCASSLGPSGRAYEQYFGPGTRLTVT.